This is a list of T cell receptor beta chains from one sample in a study of blood T cell repertoires in COVID-19. Assay: immunoSEQ multiplex PCR; the TCRdb copy retains only in-frame clones and omits some. The table has 150,000 or so clones, roughly 85% seen once. Source material: PBMCs or T cells enriched from blood (not recorded which). These receptors were taken from a woman aged 45-59 years who had recovered from COVID-19. The CDR3 runs from the conserved cysteine through the conserved F or W. The D gene is left open where the match is weak. Clone size is stated in some rows and not others, as once, few, many or a class when expanded.

>18|NA|TRBJ1-5|NA|TRBV23-1
CASSQSPQGQPLRQPQHF
TGCGCCAGCAGTCAATCACCCCAGGGGCAGCCCCTCCGTCAGCCCCAGCATTTT
>13|NA|TRBJ2-2|NA|TRBV28
CASQGTNTGELFF
TGTGCCAGCCAGGGCACGAACACCGGGGAGCTGTTTTTT
>14|TRBD1|TRBJ2-5|NA|TRBV2
CASSEQGGRETQYF
TGTGCCAGCAGTGAACAAGGGGGCAGGGAGACCCAGTACTTC
>15|NA|TRBJ2-6|NA|TRBV27
CASSFLSSGANVLTF
TGTGCCAGCAGTTTTCTCTCTTCTGGGGCCAACGTCCTGACTTTC
>14|NA|TRBJ1-2|NA|TRBV9
CASSAPGGNYGYTF
TGTGCCAGCAGCGCCCCCGGGGGTAACTATGGCTACACCTTC
>11|TRBD1|TRBJ1-1|NA|TRBV27
CASHRGTEAFF
TGTGCCAGCCACAGGGGGACTGAAGCTTTCTTT
>11|TRBD2|TRBJ2-7|NA|TRBV6-5
CATAGLHEQYF
TGTGCCACAGCGGGACTTCACGAGCAGTACTTC
>11|TRBD1|TRBJ1-1|NA|TRBV29-1
CSADRGPEAFF
TGCAGCGCCGACAGGGGTCCTGAAGCTTTCTTT
>14|TRBD2|TRBJ2-7|NA|TRBV6-2/TRBV6-3
CASSRTSGGYEQYF
TGTGCCAGCAGTCGGACTAGCGGGGGCTACGAGCAGTACTTC
>13|NA|TRBJ1-5|few|TRBV27
CASAPTGNQPQHF
TGTGCCAGCGCCCCAACGGGAAATCAGCCCCAGCATTTT
>18|TRBD2|TRBJ2-5|NA|TRBV3-1/TRBV3-2
CASSQIGAGGPLEKTQYF
TGTGCCAGCAGCCAAATCGGAGCGGGAGGGCCGTTGGAGAAGACCCAGTACTTC
>14|NA|TRBJ1-5|NA|TRBV21-1
CASSKAWGGQPQHF
TGTGCCAGCAGCAAAGCGTGGGGGGGGCAGCCCCAGCATTTT
>15|TRBD1|TRBJ1-1|few|TRBV5-4
CASSLVGQGNTEAFF
TGTGCCAGCAGCTTGGTGGGACAGGGAAACACTGAAGCTTTCTTT
>15|TRBD1|TRBJ2-3|NA|TRBV5-1
CASSYGTEQADTQYF
TGCGCCAGCAGCTATGGGACAGAGCAGGCAGATACGCAGTATTTT
>19|TRBD2|TRBJ2-1|NA|TRBV3-1/TRBV3-2
CASSPSSLSGGAISAEQFF
TGTGCCAGCAGCCCATCTTCCCTCAGCGGGGGGGCCATTTCAGCTGAGCAGTTCTTC
>14|NA|TRBJ2-7|NA|TRBV6-5
CASDFGRVRYEQYF
TGTGCCAGCGACTTTGGGAGAGTTCGCTACGAGCAGTACTTC
>14|NA|TRBJ2-1|NA|TRBV7-8
CASVYGSFRAEQFF
TGTGCTAGCGTTTACGGGAGTTTCCGGGCGGAGCAGTTCTTC
>14|TRBD2|TRBJ2-2|NA|TRBV29-1
CSVVQAGATGELFF
TGCAGCGTTGTACAAGCGGGAGCCACCGGGGAGCTGTTTTTT
>14|NA|TRBJ1-5|NA|TRBV18
CASSPVVLNQPQHF
TGTGCCAGCTCACCCGTAGTACTCAATCAGCCCCAGCATTTT
>15|NA|TRBJ2-5|NA|TRBV5-1
CASSRPGGGRETQYF
TGCGCCAGCAGCAGACCGGGTGGCGGTCGGGAGACCCAGTACTTC
>15|NA|TRBJ2-5|NA|TRBV7-9
CASSFRPLAQETQYF
TGTGCCAGCAGCTTCAGGCCCCTAGCCCAAGAGACCCAGTACTTC
>15|NA|TRBJ2-3|NA|TRBV5-8
CASSPIGRSTDTQYF
TGTGCCAGCAGTCCGATTGGGAGGAGCACAGATACGCAGTATTTT
>13|TRBD1|TRBJ2-1|NA|TRBV7-3
CASSTTGGGEQFF
TGTGCCAGCAGCACCACAGGGGGTGGTGAGCAGTTCTTC
>16|NA|TRBJ2-1|NA|TRBV28
CASSLHPSGQYNEQFF
TGTGCCAGCAGTTTACACCCCTCAGGGCAGTACAATGAGCAGTTCTTC
>16|TRBD1|TRBJ1-5|NA|TRBV4-1
CASSQDLQGVWQPQHF
TGCGCCAGCAGCCAAGATCTACAGGGGGTATGGCAGCCCCAGCATTTT
>13|TRBD1|TRBJ1-5|NA|TRBV28
CASVRQGNQPQHF
TGTGCCAGCGTAAGACAGGGGAATCAGCCCCAGCATTTT
>12|NA|TRBJ1-1|NA|TRBV24-1
CATSEEGGEAFF
TGTGCCACCAGCGAGGAAGGTGGGGAAGCTTTCTTT
>13|NA|TRBJ2-7|once|TRBV15
CATRRGLSYEQYF
TGTGCCACCCGGCGGGGCCTTTCCTACGAGCAGTACTTC
>14|NA|TRBJ1-1|NA|TRBV2
CASKEGHLNTEAFF
TGTGCCAGCAAAGAGGGTCACCTGAACACTGAAGCTTTCTTT
>12|NA|TRBJ1-6|NA|TRBV18
CASSLRDSPLHF
TGTGCCAGCTCCCTCAGGGATTCACCCCTCCACTTT
>17|NA|TRBJ2-1|NA|TRBV11-2
CASSFFRTTGSMDEQFF
TGTGCCAGCAGCTTTTTCCGCACAACAGGGTCTATGGATGAGCAGTTCTTC
>14|TRBD1|TRBJ2-5|NA|TRBV5-1
CASSPDRGAETQYF
TGCGCCAGCAGCCCCGACAGGGGAGCTGAGACCCAGTACTTC
>13|NA|TRBJ2-7|NA|TRBV5-1
CASSLGGGYEQYF
TGCGCCAGCAGCTTGGGAGGGGGCTACGAGCAGTACTTC
>13|NA|TRBJ1-5|NA|TRBV19
CASSRRQAQPQHF
TGTGCCAGTAGTAGAAGACAGGCACAGCCCCAGCATTTT
>15|TRBD2|TRBJ2-3|NA|TRBV5-1
CASSYSGRRRDTQYF
TGCGCCAGCAGCTATAGCGGGAGGAGGCGAGATACGCAGTATTTT
>15|NA|TRBJ2-7|NA|TRBV19
CASRAGSGSSYEQYF
TGTGCCAGTAGGGCAGGGAGCGGGTCCTCCTACGAGCAGTACTTC
>17|TRBD1|TRBJ2-7|NA|TRBV28
CASSLGDAGQGSYEQYF
TGTGCCAGCAGTTTAGGGGACGCGGGACAGGGTTCGTACGAGCAGTACTTC
>14|NA|TRBJ1-5|NA|TRBV21-1
CASSKAREGQPQHF
TGTGCCAGCAGCAAAGCCAGGGAAGGTCAGCCCCAGCATTTT
>11|NA|TRBJ2-7|NA|TRBV7-8
CASGAGAEQYF
TGTGCCAGTGGCGCGGGGGCCGAGCAGTACTTC
>18|TRBD1|TRBJ2-6|NA|TRBV5-1
CASSTQGVPSSGANVLTF
TGCGCCAGCAGCACACAGGGGGTCCCGAGCTCTGGGGCCAACGTCCTGACTTTC
>13|NA|TRBJ2-7|NA|TRBV24-1
CATSDGDFGEQYF
TGTGCCACCAGTGATGGGGACTTCGGCGAGCAGTACTTC
>15|NA|TRBJ1-2|NA|TRBV7-9
CASTRGTALDYGYTF
TGTGCCAGCACTAGGGGGACCGCCCTTGACTATGGCTACACCTTC
>13|NA|TRBJ1-6|NA|TRBV20-1
CSASNGEFSPLHF
TGCAGTGCTAGTAACGGAGAATTTTCACCCCTCCACTTT
>18|NA|TRBJ2-5|NA|TRBV9
CASSSNPTEQIIEETQYF
TGTGCCAGCAGCTCAAATCCGACGGAACAGATTATCGAAGAGACCCAGTACTTC
>12|TRBD1|TRBJ2-1|NA|TRBV19
CASSWTGNEQFF
TGTGCCAGTAGTTGGACAGGGAATGAGCAGTTCTTC
>14|TRBD1|TRBJ2-7|few|TRBV6-6
CASRRTGGIDEQYF
TGTGCCAGCAGACGGACAGGGGGAATCGACGAGCAGTACTTC
>14|NA|TRBJ1-1|NA|TRBV2
CASSGRGSNTEAFF
TGTGCCAGCAGTGGTAGGGGGAGTAACACTGAAGCTTTCTTT
>13|TRBD1|TRBJ1-2|few|TRBV7-9
CASSPGTGNGYTF
TGTGCCAGCAGCCCCGGGACAGGGAATGGCTACACCTTC
>13|NA|TRBJ1-1|NA|TRBV11-2
CASSLDRGTEAFF
TGTGCCAGCAGCTTAGATCGGGGCACTGAAGCTTTCTTT
>16|TRBD2|TRBJ2-2|NA|TRBV3-1/TRBV3-2
CASSQPIGLASGELFF
TGTGCCAGCAGCCAACCTATCGGACTAGCGTCCGGGGAGCTGTTTTTT
>14|NA|TRBJ1-3|few|TRBV6-5
CASRPAGSGNTIYF
TGTGCCAGCAGGCCCGCGGGCTCTGGAAACACCATATATTTT